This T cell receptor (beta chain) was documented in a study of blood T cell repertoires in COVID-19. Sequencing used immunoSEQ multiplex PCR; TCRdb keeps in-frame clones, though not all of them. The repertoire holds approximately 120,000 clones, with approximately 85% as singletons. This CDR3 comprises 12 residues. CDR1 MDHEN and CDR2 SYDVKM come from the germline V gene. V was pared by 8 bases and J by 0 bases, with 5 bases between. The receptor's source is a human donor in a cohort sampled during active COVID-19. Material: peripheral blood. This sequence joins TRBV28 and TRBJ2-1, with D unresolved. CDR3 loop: CASWSSYNEQFF. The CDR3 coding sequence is TGTGCCAGCTGGAGCTCCTACAATGAGCAGTTCTTC.